Listed here are 21 T cell receptor beta chains from one sample, sequenced in a study of T cell changes during pregnancy in multiple sclerosis. Profiled with immunoSEQ multiplex PCR; TCRdb holds only in-frame clones, not every one. The sample gives 75,000 to 85,000 clones, 93% of which show up once; approximately 2.5% is in the top ten. This specimen was peripheral blood, taken in the second trimester of pregnancy. The receptors stem from a female donor with multiple sclerosis, enrolled in a pregnancy study.

This chain uses TRBV7-9 with TRBJ2-3; 15 bases agree with TRBD2. Germline V gene sequence: CDR1 SEHNR, CDR2 FQNEAQ (reference sequence). Losses at the gene ends were 6 bases for V and 0 bases for J; bases not matched to a gene: 10. The CDR3 has 19 residues. The DNA for the CDR3 is TGTGCCAGCAGGGGACTAGCGGGGGGAAAAAACTTTAGCACAGATACGCAGTATTTT. Residues: CASRGLAGGKNFSTDTQYF.

The chain joins TRBV2 to TRBJ1-2; perhaps TRBD1 as D (5 bases). Trimming removed 0 bases from V and 6 bases from J, with 17 bases in between. The CDR3 covers 16 residues. The germline V gene encodes CDR1 SNHLY and CDR2 FYNNEI. The CDR3 is CASSEALVGHYDGYTF. CDR3 coding DNA: TGTGCCAGCAGTGAAGCGCTTGTCGGACATTATGATGGCTACACCTTC. The variable domain in full, completed from reference TRBV2 and TRBJ1-2, reads EPEVTQTPSHQVTQMGQEVILRCVPISNHLYFYWYRQILGQKVEFLVSFYNNEISEKSEIFDDQFSVERPDGSNFTLKIRSTKLEDSAMYFCASSEALVGHYDGYTFGSGTRLTVV.

This chain connects TRBV5-6 to TRBJ2-1, with TRBD2 identical over 7 bases. Germline CDR1 is SGHDT and CDR2 is YYEEEE. CDR3 length equals 15 residues. The V gene end was trimmed by 0 bases and the J gene end by 8 bases; junction bases not matched to a gene: 8. CDR3 residues: CASSLDRDYSHEQFF. CDR3 DNA: TGTGCCAGCAGCTTGGACCGGGACTACAGCCATGAGCAGTTCTTC.

This clone was seen just once. The V gene is TRBV5-6, the J gene TRBJ1-5; the match to TRBD1 covers 9 bases. CDR1 and CDR2 from the germline V gene are SGHDT and YYEEEE. This CDR3 has 15 amino acids. The trim removed 0 bases at V and 8 bases at J, leaving 6 bases unmatched. CDR3 region: CASSLGWDRDEPQHF. The CDR3 DNA sequence: TGTGCCAGCAGCTTGGGATGGGACAGGGACGAGCCCCAGCATTTT.

The chain has TRBV27 and TRBJ2-3; a weak D match, TRBD2 (5 bases). Trimming left V 5 bases short and J 2 bases short, with 11 bases between. The germline V gene has CDR1 MNHEY and CDR2 SMNVEV (reference sequence). The CDR3 consists of 14 residues. The CDR3 DNA is TGTGCCAGCAGTCTAGCCCGTAACACAGATACGCAGTATTTT. Its translation is CASSLARNTDTQYF.

In its sample, this clone was seen once. The chain uses TRBV15 and TRBJ2-1; weak D call: TRBD1 (7 bases). Between the trimmed V and J ends, which lost 2 bases and 7 bases, there was a span of 18 bases. CDR3 size: 16 residues. Germline CDR1 reads LNHNV; CDR2 reads YYDKDF (reference sequence). The CDR3 DNA follows: TGTGCCACCAGCAGATCAACAGGGGAGGTGTGGAATGAGCAGTTCTTC. Its protein is CATSRSTGEVWNEQFF. The full variable domain, with the rest looked up from reference TRBV15 and TRBJ2-1, is DAMVIQNPRYQVTQFGKPVTLSCSQTLNHNVMYWYQQKSSQAPKLLFHYYDKDFNNEADTPDNFQSRRPNTSFCFLDIRSPGLGDTAMYLCATSRSTGEVWNEQFFGPGTRLTVL.

The gene calls are TRBV4-2 and TRBJ1-2; TRBD1 agrees at 7 bases. Germline V gives CDR1 LGHNA, CDR2 YNFKEQ. There are 16 residues in the CDR3. The trim removed 0 bases at V and 4 bases at J, leaving 8 bases unmatched. The CDR3 region is CASSQDRGENGYGYTF. The CDR3, as DNA: TGTGCCAGCAGCCAAGACAGGGGGGAAAACGGCTATGGCTACACCTTC.

The chain carries TRBV30 and TRBJ1-1; D is uncertain. V was trimmed by 2 bases and J by 1 base, leaving 8 bases between them. Germline CDR1 is GTSNPN and CDR2 is SVGIG (reference sequence). CDR3 length: 13 residues. The CDR3 DNA reads TGTGCCTGGAGTAACATAAAGAACACTGAAGCTTTCTTT. It specifies CAWSNIKNTEAFF.

The V call is TRBV5-5, the J call TRBJ1-4, with D unclear. The germline V and J ends were trimmed by 7 bases and 10 bases, with 20 bases remaining between them. The CDR3 consists of 14 residues. Looked up from germline, CDR1 is SGHKS and CDR2 is YYEKEE (reference sequence). CDR3 nucleotides: TGTGCCAGCGAAACCAGCGCAAACGTAGGAAAACTGTTTTTT. Encoded protein: CASETSANVGKLFF.

The V and J genes are TRBV6-5 and TRBJ1-2; 8 nucleotides match TRBD1. This CDR3 is 14 amino acids long. CDR1 MNHEY and CDR2 SVGAGI come from the germline V gene. V lost 6 bases, J lost 4 bases, and 7 bases stayed unmatched. CDR3 region: CASRGSGGIYGYTF. The CDR3 coding sequence is TGTGCCAGCAGGGGGTCAGGGGGCATCTATGGCTACACCTTC.

The chain carries TRBV7-6 and TRBJ2-7, with 8 nucleotides matching TRBD1. V was clipped by 3 bases and J by 0 bases; unmatched bases: 4. This CDR3 contains 15 residues. The germline V gene has CDR1 SGHVS and CDR2 FNYEAQ. The CDR3 sequence is CASSLAGGDSYEQYF. The DNA for the CDR3 is TGTGCCAGCAGCTTGGCAGGGGGCGACTCCTACGAGCAGTACTTC.

The rearrangement uses TRBV7-9 and TRBJ2-1; 9 nucleotides match TRBD2. The junction had 6 bases not matched to a gene; V was cut back by 6 bases and J by 3 bases. The CDR3 extends over 15 amino acids. CDR1 SEHNR and CDR2 FQNEAQ come from the germline V gene (reference sequence). The CDR3 protein is CASSLQTSGYNEQFF. CDR3 bases: TGTGCCAGCAGTCTCCAGACTAGCGGCTACAATGAGCAGTTCTTC.

This sequence joins TRBV30 and TRBJ2-7; D is perhaps TRBD2 (6 bases). The V gene lost 7 bases and the J gene lost 3 bases, with 16 bases spanning the gap. CDR3 size: 13 residues. Germline V CDR1 and CDR2: GTSNPN, SVGIG (reference sequence). In DNA form, the CDR3 reads TGTGCCTACCGGGACCGGGGGAGCTACGAGCAGTACTTC. This sequence encodes CAYRDRGSYEQYF.

The genes are TRBV25-1 and TRBJ1-5, with D possibly being TRBD1 (5 bases). The CDR3 is 12 amino acids. The germline V and J ends were trimmed by 8 bases and 7 bases, with 12 bases remaining between them. The V gene's germline CDR1 is MGHDK and CDR2 SYGVNS. CDR3 region: CASAFGHQPQHF. In nucleotides, the CDR3 is TGTGCCAGCGCATTTGGACACCAGCCCCAGCATTTT.

The gene calls are TRBV5-1 and TRBJ2-3, with 8 bases aligning to TRBD2. The germline V gene has CDR1 SGHRS and CDR2 YFSETQ. V was pared by 0 bases and J by 1 base, with 10 bases of the junction left unmatched. The CDR3 consists of 18 residues. The CDR3, as DNA: TGCGCCAGCAGCTTGGCCGGCGGGCGGGGGGCCCGCACAGATACGCAGTATTTT. As protein: CASSLAGGRGARTDTQYF.

This clone was recorded a few times. The chain is built from TRBV19 and TRBJ2-2; 9 nucleotides match TRBD1. Germline V CDR1 and CDR2: LNHDA, SQIVND (reference sequence). The length of the CDR3 is 16 residues. V shed 3 bases and J 6 bases; nucleotides not matched to a gene: 8. CDR3 nucleotide sequence: TGTGCCAGTAGTATGGGACAGGGCGGGCCGCCCGGGGAGCTGTTTTTT. Its translation is CASSMGQGGPPGELFF.

The rearrangement uses TRBV7-3 and TRBJ2-3; D is possibly TRBD1 (5 bases). Germline-derived CDR1 and CDR2 are SGHTA and FQGTGA. The CDR3 has 15 amino acids. V was clipped by 5 bases and J by 2 bases, with 14 bases between them. The CDR3 DNA follows: TGTGCCAGCAGCGGAACAGGAAAACTCACAGATACGCAGTATTTT. Translating gives CASSGTGKLTDTQYF.

V gene TRBV11-1 combines with J gene TRBJ2-1, with 15 bases fitting TRBD2. The CDR3 spans 17 residues. The germline gives CDR1 SGHAT, CDR2 FQDESV (reference sequence). With V trimmed by 4 bases and J by 5 bases, 6 bases remained unmatched. DNA of the CDR3: TGTGCCAGCAGCTATAACGGACTAGCGGGGGGGCACAATGAGCAGTTCTTC. Translated, it gives CASSYNGLAGGHNEQFF.

The chain is built from TRBV9 and TRBJ2-7; D may be TRBD1 (5 bases). The CDR3 consists of 15 residues. Germline V gene lookup returns CDR1 SGDLS and CDR2 YYNGEE. V lost 0 bases, J lost 2 bases, and 12 bases lay in between. The CDR3 DNA follows: TGTGCCAGCAGCGTAGGAGAAGACAGCACCTACGAGCAGTACTTC. Translating gives CASSVGEDSTYEQYF. Based on the CDR3 plus reference TRBV9 and TRBJ2-7, the full variable domain is DSGVTQTPKHLITATGQRVTLRCSPRSGDLSVYWYQQSLDQGLQFLIQYYNGEERAKGNILERFSAQQFPDLHSELNLSSLELGDSALYFCASSVGEDSTYEQYFGPGTRLTVT.

V and J are TRBV27 and TRBJ1-1; 8 bases agree with TRBD1. Germline loops: CDR1 MNHEY, CDR2 SMNVEV (reference sequence). The CDR3 spans 15 residues. Trimming at V came to 6 bases and at J to 7 bases, leaving 13 bases not matched to a gene. CDR3 DNA: TGTGCCAGCAGACCTTATCCGGACAGGGCGGGTGAAGCTTTCTTT. Amino acid sequence: CASRPYPDRAGEAFF.

The chain joins TRBV6-5 to TRBJ2-5; D is possibly TRBD2 (5 bases). The CDR3 spans 15 residues. The ends were cut back, 5 bases at V and 4 bases at J, with 17 bases in the middle. CDR1 and CDR2 (germline): MNHEY, SVGAGI. CDR3 residues: CASSPRAWELETQYF. The CDR3 region has the DNA TGTGCCAGCAGTCCCCGGGCCTGGGAGCTAGAGACCCAGTACTTC.